The 9 T cell receptor beta chains listed next were all sequenced from one sample in a study of OX40 agonist ivuxolimab in advanced cancers. TCRdb keeps only in-frame clones here, not all; method: immunoSEQ multiplex PCR. The sample contains roughly 46,000 clones, 90% to 95% of which appear only once. The source material was CD4+ or CD8+ T cells sorted from blood, sampled in a trial of the OX40 agonist ivuxolimab. These receptor sequences come from an adult with an advanced solid tumor such as melanoma, head and neck, liver or kidney cancer.

The genes are TRBV29-1 and TRBJ2-5; D might be TRBD1 or TRBD2, each matching 5 bases. The J call is in doubt because the DNA end fits TRBJ2-7 better. The CDR3 spans 13 residues. CDR1 SQVTM and CDR2 ANQGSEA come from the germline V gene. CDR3 sequence reads: CSVVGEWSYEQYF. The CDR3 coding sequence is TGCAGCGTTGTGGGGGAATGGTCCTACGAGCAGTACTTC.

This sequence joins TRBV30 and TRBJ1-3; D gene ambiguous. The V end was cut by 2 bases, the J end by 4 bases, with 3 bases between. Germline V gives CDR1 GTSNPN, CDR2 SVGIG (reference sequence). The CDR3 length is 11 residues. The CDR3: CAWSSGNTIYF. CDR3 sequence (DNA): TGTGCCTGGAGTTCCGGAAACACCATATATTTT.

This clone was seen a handful of times. V usage is TRBV10-1 and J usage is TRBJ1-2; TRBD1 is a possible D gene (5 bases). The CDR3 extends over 10 amino acids. Per germline, CDR1 WNHNN and CDR2 SYGVQD (reference sequence). V dropped 11 bases and J dropped 8 bases, with 12 bases sitting between them. CDR3 coding DNA: TGCGCCCCAGGGTTGGGGGGCTACACCTTC. Translation: CAPGLGGYTF.

This clone was found once. Here the CDR3 DNA reads TGTGCCAGCAGCAATCCAGGGGGCCCGAACACCGGGGAGCTGTTTTTT. This sequence encodes CASSNPGGPNTGELFF. The chain joins TRBV13 to TRBJ2-2, with TRBD1 identical over 8 bases. CDR3 length: 16 amino acids. V shed 5 bases, J shed 0 bases, and the junction held 5 bases outside the gene matches. The germline V gene encodes CDR1 PRHDT and CDR2 FYEKMQ (reference sequence).

This chain links TRBV28 with TRBJ2-7, with TRBD1 matching over 8 bases. Germline trimming cut 2 bases from V and 2 bases from J; bases unmatched to any gene: 2. The CDR3 extends over 14 amino acids. Germline CDR1 and CDR2: MDHEN and SYDVKM. The CDR3 region has the DNA TGTGCCAGCAGTTTAACAGGGGGACCCTACGAGCAGTACTTC. This sequence encodes CASSLTGGPYEQYF.

With regard to this clone: Other DNA sequences from this sample encode an identical CDR3 as well. The chain carries TRBV5-1 and TRBJ2-1; TRBD1 agrees at 7 bases. In germline, CDR1 is SGHRS, CDR2 YFSETQ. The CDR3 runs 13 residues. The trim removed 0 bases at V and 8 bases at J, leaving 2 bases unmatched. DNA of the CDR3: TGCGCCAGCAGCTTGGGACAGGGAGATGAGCAGTTCTTC. It codes for CASSLGQGDEQFF.

J is TRBJ2-5 and V is TRBV6-5; possible D gene TRBD1, 6 bases. CDR1 is MNHEY, CDR2 SVGAGI, per germline. V was clipped by 6 bases and J by 7 bases, with 12 bases between them. CDR3 size: 12 residues. The CDR3 protein is CASRDSRATQYF. DNA for the CDR3: TGTGCCAGCAGGGACAGTCGTGCGACCCAGTACTTC.

This chain uses TRBV21-1 with TRBJ2-5; the table names TRBD2, a call not compared with the DNA. TRBV21-1 constitutes a pseudogene. The CDR3 is 18 residues long. CDR3 DNA: TGTGCCACAAAAGGTTGGGCGCCGCGGGACCCGAGGTCAGAGACCCAGTACTTC. It codes for CATKGWAPRDPRSETQYF.

This clone was recorded only once. This rearrangement joins TRBV5-1 to TRBJ2-7, with 9 bases identical to TRBD1. Germline V gene data show CDR1 as SGHRS and CDR2 as YFSETQ. The J segment lost 2 bases and the V segment lost 0 bases, leaving 6 bases of the junction unmatched. The CDR3 has 16 amino acids. CDR3 in DNA: TGCGCCAGCAGCTTGGGTTGGGACAGGGATACCTACGAGCAGTACGTC. Protein: CASSLGWDRDTYEQYV.